The 6 T cell receptor beta chains below come from one sample, sequenced in a study of post-analysis software for immune sequencing data. Findings and limits, study-wide: Included in a set of a few TRBV segments more frequent in patients than controls were TRBV5-6, TRBV5-1 and TRBV20-1.

Their specific antigens are unknown. Built from TCR beta cDNA, the libraries had unique molecular identifiers in them. Each CDR3 protein gets one entry after TCRdb re-called the PCR reads with MiXCR. The profile shows under 900,000 distinct CDR3 sequences, under 70% of them singletons. What was sequenced was blood. These receptors all stem from a girl aged 10-17 years with multiple sclerosis.

This clonotype was detected a few times. The chain employs TRBV12-3 or TRBV12-4 and TRBJ2-4, with TRBD1 matching 11 bases. This CDR3 comprises 15 residues. V trimming: 4 bases; J trimming: 3 bases; junction bases outside the gene matches: 2. Here the CDR3 reads CASSSGQGDKNIQYF. CDR3 bases: TGTGCCAGCAGTTCGGGACAGGGGGACAAAAACATTCAGTACTTC.

The chain links TRBV7-9 to TRBJ2-7, with unresolved D. The length of the CDR3 is 14 residues. V shed 3 bases and J shed 0 bases, with 9 bases lying between them. CDR1 is SEHNR, CDR2 FQNEAQ, per germline (reference sequence). CDR3 residues: CASSFYGSSYEQYF. Here the CDR3 DNA reads TGTGCCAGCAGCTTTTACGGAAGCTCCTACGAGCAGTACTTC.

This clonotype has a handful of counts. The chain employs TRBV7-9 and TRBJ1-2; TRBD1 matches 9 bases. CDR3 length: 14 amino acids. V gave up 11 bases and J gave up 4 bases; unmatched junction bases: 11. Per germline, CDR1 SEHNR and CDR2 FQNEAQ (reference sequence). The CDR3 sequence: CAGSRDRASYGYTF. CDR3 nucleotides: TGTGCCGGCTCAAGGGACAGGGCCAGCTATGGCTACACCTTC.

The chain links TRBV7-2 to TRBJ2-5, with 10 nucleotides matching TRBD2. The V gene's germline CDR1 is SGHTA and CDR2 FQGNSA. CDR3 size: 16 residues. V shed 2 bases and J 3 bases; nucleotides not matched to a gene: 6. The CDR3 reads CASSLKVAGGEETQYF. The CDR3 coding sequence is TGTGCCAGCAGCTTAAAAGTAGCGGGGGGAGAAGAGACCCAGTACTTC.

The chain uses TRBV7-2 and TRBJ2-1; TRBD1 aligns across 8 bases. The CDR3 extends over 14 amino acids. Trimming took 2 bases from V and 7 from J; bases not matched to a gene: 4. Per germline, CDR1 SGHTA and CDR2 FQGNSA. The CDR3 region is CASSLMQGANEQFF. CDR3 in DNA: TGTGCCAGCAGCTTAATGCAGGGGGCGAATGAGCAGTTCTTC.

The chain carries TRBV20-1 and TRBJ2-1, with TRBD2 as a possible D gene (6 bases). Germline V gene lookup returns CDR1 DFQATT and CDR2 SNEGSKA (reference sequence). This CDR3 spans 17 amino acids. The V end lost 1 base, the J end lost 1 base, and 17 bases lay between the germline ends. CDR3 in amino acids: CSARALRRAGSYNEQFF. CDR3 bases: TGCAGTGCTAGAGCCCTAAGGAGGGCCGGGTCCTACAATGAGCAGTTCTTC.